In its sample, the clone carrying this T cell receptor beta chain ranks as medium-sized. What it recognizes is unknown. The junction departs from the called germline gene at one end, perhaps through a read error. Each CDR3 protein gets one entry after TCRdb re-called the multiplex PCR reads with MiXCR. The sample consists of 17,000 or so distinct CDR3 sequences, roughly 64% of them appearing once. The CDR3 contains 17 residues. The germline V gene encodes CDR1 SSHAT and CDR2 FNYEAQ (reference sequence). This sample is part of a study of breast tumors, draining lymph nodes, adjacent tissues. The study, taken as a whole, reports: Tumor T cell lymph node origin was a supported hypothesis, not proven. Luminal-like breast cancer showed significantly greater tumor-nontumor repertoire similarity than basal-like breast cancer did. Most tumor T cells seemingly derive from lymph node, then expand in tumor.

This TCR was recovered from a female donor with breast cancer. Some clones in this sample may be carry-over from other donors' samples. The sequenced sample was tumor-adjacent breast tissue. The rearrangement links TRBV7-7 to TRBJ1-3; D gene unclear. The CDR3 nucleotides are TGTGCTAGCAGCGTAACTCGTCTTCCAACCTCTGGAAACACCATATATTTT. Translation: CASSVTRLPTSGNTIYF.